The sequence of this T cell receptor (beta chain) was determined in a study of cytomegalovirus exposure and HLA in healthy donors. Germline-derived CDR1 and CDR2 are SGHRS and YFSETQ. V was trimmed by 2 bases and J by 4 bases, leaving 11 bases between them. The CDR3 spans 14 residues. Vbeta (60) and Jbeta (13) primers were used in the PCR. TCRdb's table, derived via immunoSEQ multiplex PCR, lists solely in-frame clones and lacks some. Here the sample spans more than 95,000 clones, more than 80% being singletons. Input material: PBMCs. The gene calls are TRBV5-1 and TRBJ2-3; possible D gene TRBD2, 6 bases. This TCR was recovered from a man in his late teens or twenties in good health and CMV-seronegative. For the CDR3, the DNA is TGCGCCAGCAGCTTCGGGGGTTTCGCAGATACGCAGTATTTT. The encoded protein is CASSFGGFADTQYF.